The T cell receptor (beta chain) described here comes from a study of T-cell memory formation after mild COVID-19. Looking at the study overall: TCR clustering was largely donor specific.

Overall study findings and caveats: The appearance of some responding clones in pre-infection memory suggested that cross-reactive memory joined.

5'RACE primed at constant segments yielded TCR alpha and TCR beta cDNA libraries bearing sample barcodes and UMIs. Each CDR3 protein gets one entry after TCRdb re-called the 5' RACE reads with MiXCR. The sample includes hundreds of thousands of distinct CDR3 sequences, 15% to 20% of them seen just once. Comment on this clonotype: The antigen remains unidentified.

This CDR3 contains 13 residues. Between the trimmed V and J ends, which lost 6 bases and 2 bases, there was a span of 10 bases. Germline CDR1 SGHNT, CDR2 YYREEE (reference sequence). The chain carries TRBV5-4 and TRBJ2-3; weak D call: TRBD2 (5 bases). The TCR comes from a man aged 18 to 29 who had mild COVID-19 (a few samples of this study predate the infection). Cell type and time point are not known. The source material was PBMCs or a T cell subset sorted from them (not recorded which). The CDR3 bases are TGTGCCAGCACCCGGACTGTCACAGATACGCAGTATTTT. Protein: CASTRTVTDTQYF.